The rows below give T cell receptor beta chains drawn from one sample of a study of shared clonotypes between healthy human individuals. Repertoires were generated with immunoSEQ multiplex PCR, while TCRdb's copy carries only in-frame clones and drops some. The sample includes 400,000 to 600,000 clones, around 95% seen only once; the top ten take about 0.068%. The sequencing input was naive CD4+ T cells sorted from blood. The receptor set was obtained from a woman aged 25 to 39 in good health. Each CDR3 is given with its conserved first and last residue. Each record gives: J gene, V gene, D gene, clone size, CDR3 DNA, CDR3 protein. A D gene is named only where the DNA matches it firmly. Expanded clones are given a class, and other clones once, few, many or no size at all.

J gene: TRBJ1-5; V gene: TRBV6-1; D gene: NA; clone size: NA; CDR3 DNA: TGTGCCAGCAGTGTAACAGGGCAGAGTCAGCCCCAGCATTTT; CDR3 protein: CASSVTGQSQPQHF
J gene: TRBJ1-2; V gene: TRBV5-1; D gene: NA; clone size: NA; CDR3 DNA: TGCGCCAGCAGCCCCACCCTGATCGGAGGGGCCCACTATGGCTACACCTTC; CDR3 protein: CASSPTLIGGAHYGYTF
J gene: TRBJ2-7; V gene: TRBV4-1; D gene: NA; clone size: NA; CDR3 DNA: TGCGCCAGCAGCGACATTGGGTTGGGCGAGCAGTACTTC; CDR3 protein: CASSDIGLGEQYF
J gene: TRBJ2-7; V gene: TRBV4-1; D gene: NA; clone size: NA; CDR3 DNA: TGCGCCAGCAGCCAAATACAGGGCGTATCCGCCGAGCAGTACTTC; CDR3 protein: CASSQIQGVSAEQYF
J gene: TRBJ2-2; V gene: TRBV6-1; D gene: NA; clone size: NA; CDR3 DNA: TGTGCCAGCATGGGCAGGGTGGCGAACACCGGGGAGCTGTTTTTT; CDR3 protein: CASMGRVANTGELFF
J gene: TRBJ2-5; V gene: TRBV5-5; D gene: TRBD1; clone size: once; CDR3 DNA: TGTGCCAGCAGCATCAACAGGGGTGAGACCCAGTACTTC; CDR3 protein: CASSINRGETQYF
J gene: TRBJ1-5; V gene: TRBV19; D gene: NA; clone size: NA; CDR3 DNA: TGTGCCAGTAGTATAAGGGACAAACAGCCCCAGCATTTT; CDR3 protein: CASSIRDKQPQHF
J gene: TRBJ2-2; V gene: TRBV10-3; D gene: NA; clone size: NA; CDR3 DNA: TGTGCCATCAGTGAGTCTCCCCCGGCCGACACCGGGGAGCTGTTTTTT; CDR3 protein: CAISESPPADTGELFF
J gene: TRBJ2-1; V gene: TRBV28; D gene: NA; clone size: NA; CDR3 DNA: TGTGCCAGCAGTCCCGGGGGACTTCTAACCTACAATGAGCAGTTCTTC; CDR3 protein: CASSPGGLLTYNEQFF
J gene: TRBJ2-7; V gene: TRBV28; D gene: TRBD1; clone size: NA; CDR3 DNA: TGTGCCAGCAGTTTTTCGGCGAGGGACAGGGCAAAGTACTTC; CDR3 protein: CASSFSARDRAKYF
J gene: TRBJ2-7; V gene: TRBV7-9; D gene: TRBD2; clone size: NA; CDR3 DNA: TGTGCCAGCAGCTTAGTTTCACTAGCGGGGGAGGGGCAGTACTTC; CDR3 protein: CASSLVSLAGEGQYF
J gene: TRBJ2-6; V gene: TRBV4-1; D gene: NA; clone size: NA; CDR3 DNA: TGCGCCAGCGGGCCCCGGGACAGGCGGGGGGTAGGGGCCAACGTCCTGACTTTC; CDR3 protein: CASGPRDRRGVGANVLTF
J gene: TRBJ2-2; V gene: TRBV28; D gene: TRBD1; clone size: NA; CDR3 DNA: TGTGCCAGCAAAAAGACAGGGGCTACAAACACCGGGGAGCTGTTTTTT; CDR3 protein: CASKKTGATNTGELFF
J gene: TRBJ2-7; V gene: TRBV6-5; D gene: NA; clone size: once; CDR3 DNA: TGTGCCAGCAGTTCTGAGCGGTGGTCCTACGAGCAGTACTTC; CDR3 protein: CASSSERWSYEQYF
J gene: TRBJ2-7; V gene: TRBV18; D gene: TRBD2; clone size: NA; CDR3 DNA: TGTGCCAGCTCACCACTTCGGGAGGTTTACTACGAGCAGTACTTC; CDR3 protein: CASSPLREVYYEQYF
J gene: TRBJ1-2; V gene: TRBV5-6; D gene: TRBD1; clone size: few; CDR3 DNA: TGTGCCTGTGCACCCGGGACAGGGAACTATGGCTACACCTTC; CDR3 protein: CACAPGTGNYGYTF
J gene: TRBJ1-2; V gene: TRBV7-9; D gene: NA; clone size: NA; CDR3 DNA: TGTGCCAGCAGTATAGGGACGTCCTTTGGCTACACCTTC; CDR3 protein: CASSIGTSFGYTF
J gene: TRBJ1-1; V gene: TRBV25-1; D gene: NA; clone size: NA; CDR3 DNA: TGTGCCAGTCCAAAAATCTCAGGGGAAGGCGCGGACACTGAAGCTTTCTTT; CDR3 protein: CASPKISGEGADTEAFF
J gene: TRBJ1-5; V gene: TRBV28; D gene: NA; clone size: NA; CDR3 DNA: TGTGCCAGCAGTTTAGTTCAGCCCCAGCATTTT; CDR3 protein: CASSLVQPQHF
J gene: TRBJ1-3; V gene: TRBV18; D gene: NA; clone size: NA; CDR3 DNA: TGTGCCAGCTCACCACCAGGGTCTGGAAACACCATATATTTT; CDR3 protein: CASSPPGSGNTIYF
J gene: TRBJ2-7; V gene: TRBV2; D gene: TRBD2; clone size: NA; CDR3 DNA: TGTGCCAGCAGTGGGGTAGCGGGGTACTACGAGCAGTACTTC; CDR3 protein: CASSGVAGYYEQYF
J gene: TRBJ2-3; V gene: TRBV25-1; D gene: TRBD1; clone size: NA; CDR3 DNA: TGTGCCAGCAGTGACCTCGGGACAGCCAGCACAGATACGCAGTATTTT; CDR3 protein: CASSDLGTASTDTQYF
J gene: TRBJ2-7; V gene: TRBV7-9; D gene: NA; clone size: NA; CDR3 DNA: TGTGCCAGCAGTTCGGACGGCTACGAGCAGTACTTC; CDR3 protein: CASSSDGYEQYF
J gene: TRBJ1-2; V gene: TRBV28; D gene: NA; clone size: NA; CDR3 DNA: TGTGCCAGTAGGGGGGGAGGAGGCTATGGCTACACCTTC; CDR3 protein: CASRGGGGYGYTF
J gene: TRBJ1-1; V gene: TRBV14; D gene: NA; clone size: NA; CDR3 DNA: TGTGCCAGCAGCCAAGATCCCAGATTCCTGAACACTGAAGCTTTCTTT; CDR3 protein: CASSQDPRFLNTEAFF
J gene: TRBJ1-1; V gene: TRBV4-1; D gene: NA; clone size: NA; CDR3 DNA: TGCGCCAGCAGCCCGGACAGAGTGAACACTGAAGCTTTCTTT; CDR3 protein: CASSPDRVNTEAFF